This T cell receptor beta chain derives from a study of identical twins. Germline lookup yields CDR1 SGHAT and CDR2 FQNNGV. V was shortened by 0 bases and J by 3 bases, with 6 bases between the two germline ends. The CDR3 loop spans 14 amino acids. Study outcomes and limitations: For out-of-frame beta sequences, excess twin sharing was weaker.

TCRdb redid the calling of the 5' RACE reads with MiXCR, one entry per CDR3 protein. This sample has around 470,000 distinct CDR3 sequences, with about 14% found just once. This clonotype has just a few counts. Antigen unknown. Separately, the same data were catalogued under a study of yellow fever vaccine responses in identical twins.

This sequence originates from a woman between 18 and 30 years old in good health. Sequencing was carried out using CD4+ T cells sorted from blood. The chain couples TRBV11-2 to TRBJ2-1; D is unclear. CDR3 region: CASSLDLGYNEQFF. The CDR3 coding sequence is TGTGCCAGCAGCTTAGATCTAGGCTACAATGAGCAGTTCTTC. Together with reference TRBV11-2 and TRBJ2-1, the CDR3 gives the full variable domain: EAGVAQSPRYKIIEKRQSVAFWCNPISGHATLYWYQQILGQGPKLLIQFQNNGVVDDSQLPKDRFSAERLKGVDSTLKIQPAKLEDSAVYLCASSLDLGYNEQFFGPGTRLTVL.